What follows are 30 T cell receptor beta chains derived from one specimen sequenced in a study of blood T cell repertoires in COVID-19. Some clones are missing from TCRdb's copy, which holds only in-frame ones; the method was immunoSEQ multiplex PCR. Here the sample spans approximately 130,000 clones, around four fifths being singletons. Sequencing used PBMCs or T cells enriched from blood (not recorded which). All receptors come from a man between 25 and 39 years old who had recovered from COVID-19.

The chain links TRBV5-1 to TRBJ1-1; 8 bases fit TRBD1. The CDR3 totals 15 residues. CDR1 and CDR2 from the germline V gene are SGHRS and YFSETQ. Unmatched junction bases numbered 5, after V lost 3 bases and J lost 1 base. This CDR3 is CASSSDRGQNTEAFF. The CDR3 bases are TGCGCCAGCAGCTCTGACAGGGGACAGAACACTGAAGCTTTCTTT.

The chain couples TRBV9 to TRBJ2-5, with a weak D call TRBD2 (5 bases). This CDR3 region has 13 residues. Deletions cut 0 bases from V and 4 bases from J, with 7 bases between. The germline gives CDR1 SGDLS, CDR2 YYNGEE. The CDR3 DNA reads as TGTGCCAGCAGCGTAGATGCGGGAGAGACCCAGTACTTC. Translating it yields CASSVDAGETQYF. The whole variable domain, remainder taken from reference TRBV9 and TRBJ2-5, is DSGVTQTPKHLITATGQRVTLRCSPRSGDLSVYWYQQSLDQGLQFLIQYYNGEERAKGNILERFSAQQFPDLHSELNLSSLELGDSALYFCASSVDAGETQYFGPGTRLLVL.

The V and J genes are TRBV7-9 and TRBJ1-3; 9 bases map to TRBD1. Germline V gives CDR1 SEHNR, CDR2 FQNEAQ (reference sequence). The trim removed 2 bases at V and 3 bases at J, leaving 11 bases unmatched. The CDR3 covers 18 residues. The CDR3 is CASSLTPSDRGDGNTIYF. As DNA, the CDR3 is TGTGCCAGCAGCTTAACCCCGTCTGACAGGGGGGATGGAAACACCATATATTTT.

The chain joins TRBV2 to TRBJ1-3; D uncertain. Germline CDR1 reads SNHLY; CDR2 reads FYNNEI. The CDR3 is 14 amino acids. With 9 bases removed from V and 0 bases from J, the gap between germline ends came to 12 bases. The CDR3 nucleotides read TGTGCCAGTCAAGTCGGGAGCTCTGGAAACACCATATATTTT. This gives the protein CASQVGSSGNTIYF. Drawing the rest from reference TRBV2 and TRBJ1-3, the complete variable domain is EPEVTQTPSHQVTQMGQEVILRCVPISNHLYFYWYRQILGQKVEFLVSFYNNEISEKSEIFDDQFSVERPDGSNFTLKIRSTKLEDSAMYFCASQVGSSGNTIYFGEGSWLTVV.

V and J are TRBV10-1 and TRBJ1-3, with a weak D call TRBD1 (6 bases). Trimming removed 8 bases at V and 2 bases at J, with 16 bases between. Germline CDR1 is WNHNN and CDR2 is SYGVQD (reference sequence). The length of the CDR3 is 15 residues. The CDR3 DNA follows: TGCGCCAGCGTTTTCCCAGGGGCAACTGGAAACACCATATATTTT. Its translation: CASVFPGATGNTIYF.

CDR3 sequence: CASSKRRGLGFDNQPQHF. The CDR3 DNA reads TGTGCCAGCAGCAAAAGGAGGGGACTGGGTTTTGACAATCAGCCCCAGCATTTT. The V call is TRBV21-1, the J call TRBJ1-5. TRBV21-1 constitutes a pseudogene. The CDR3 runs to 18 residues.

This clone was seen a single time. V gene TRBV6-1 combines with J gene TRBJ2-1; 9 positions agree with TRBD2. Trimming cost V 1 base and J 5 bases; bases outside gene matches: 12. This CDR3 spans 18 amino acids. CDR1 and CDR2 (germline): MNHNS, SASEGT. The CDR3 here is CASSEVGLAGRSDNEQFF. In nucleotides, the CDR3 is TGTGCCAGCAGTGAAGTCGGGCTAGCGGGAAGAAGCGACAATGAGCAGTTCTTC.

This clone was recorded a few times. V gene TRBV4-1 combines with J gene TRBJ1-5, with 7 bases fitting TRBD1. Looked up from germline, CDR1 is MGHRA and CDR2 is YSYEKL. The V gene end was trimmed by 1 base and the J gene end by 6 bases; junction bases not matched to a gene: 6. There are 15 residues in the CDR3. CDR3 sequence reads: CASSQVGGSGQPQHF. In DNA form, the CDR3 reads TGCGCCAGCAGCCAAGTAGGGGGCTCAGGTCAGCCCCAGCATTTT.

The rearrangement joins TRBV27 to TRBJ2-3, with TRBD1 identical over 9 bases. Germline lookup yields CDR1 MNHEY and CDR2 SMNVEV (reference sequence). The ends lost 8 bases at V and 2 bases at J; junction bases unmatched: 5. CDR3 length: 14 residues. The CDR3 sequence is CASGRDRATDTQYF. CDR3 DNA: TGTGCCAGCGGCCGGGACAGGGCCACAGATACGCAGTATTTT.

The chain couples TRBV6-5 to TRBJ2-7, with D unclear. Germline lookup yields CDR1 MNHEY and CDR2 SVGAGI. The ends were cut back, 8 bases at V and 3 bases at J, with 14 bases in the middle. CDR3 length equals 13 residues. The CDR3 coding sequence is TGTGCCAGCGGCCTAGTGACTCACTACGAGCAGTACGTC. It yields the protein CASGLVTHYEQYV.

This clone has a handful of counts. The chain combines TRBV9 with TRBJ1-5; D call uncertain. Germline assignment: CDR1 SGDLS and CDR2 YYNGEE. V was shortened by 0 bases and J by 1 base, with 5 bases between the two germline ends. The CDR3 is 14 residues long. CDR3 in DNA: TGTGCCAGCAGCGTAGGGGAGAGCAATCAGCCCCAGCATTTT. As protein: CASSVGESNQPQHF.

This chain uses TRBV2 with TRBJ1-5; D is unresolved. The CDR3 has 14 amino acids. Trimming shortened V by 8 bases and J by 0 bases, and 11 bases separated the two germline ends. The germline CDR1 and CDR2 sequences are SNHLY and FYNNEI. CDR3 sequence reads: CASAPVNSNQPQHF. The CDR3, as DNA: TGTGCCAGCGCCCCGGTCAATAGCAATCAGCCCCAGCATTTT. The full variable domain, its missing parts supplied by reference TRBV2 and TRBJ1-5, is EPEVTQTPSHQVTQMGQEVILRCVPISNHLYFYWYRQILGQKVEFLVSFYNNEISEKSEIFDDQFSVERPDGSNFTLKIRSTKLEDSAMYFCASAPVNSNQPQHFGDGTRLSIL.

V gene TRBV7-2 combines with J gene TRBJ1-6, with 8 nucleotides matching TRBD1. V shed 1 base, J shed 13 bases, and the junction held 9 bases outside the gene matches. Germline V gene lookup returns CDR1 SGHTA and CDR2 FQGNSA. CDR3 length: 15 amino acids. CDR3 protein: CASSLDPGQANPLHF. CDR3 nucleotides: TGTGCCAGCAGCTTAGATCCGGGACAGGCCAATCCCCTCCACTTT.

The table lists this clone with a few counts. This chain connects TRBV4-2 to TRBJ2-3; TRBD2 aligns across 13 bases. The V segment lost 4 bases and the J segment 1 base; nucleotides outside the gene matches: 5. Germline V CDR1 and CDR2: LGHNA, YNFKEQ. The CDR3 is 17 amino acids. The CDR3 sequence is CASSPLAGGRGTDTQYF. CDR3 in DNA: TGTGCCAGCAGCCCACTAGCGGGGGGGCGGGGCACAGATACGCAGTATTTT.

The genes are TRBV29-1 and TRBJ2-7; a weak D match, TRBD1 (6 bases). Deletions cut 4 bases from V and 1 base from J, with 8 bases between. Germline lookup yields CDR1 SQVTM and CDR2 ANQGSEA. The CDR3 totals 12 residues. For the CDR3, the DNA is TGCAGCGTTGGAACAGGGTCCTACGAGCAGTACTTC. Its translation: CSVGTGSYEQYF.

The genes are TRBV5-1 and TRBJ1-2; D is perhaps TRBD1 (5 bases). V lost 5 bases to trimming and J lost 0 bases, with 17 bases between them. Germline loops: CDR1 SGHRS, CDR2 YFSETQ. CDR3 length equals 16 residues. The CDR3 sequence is CASSLGGTTANYGYTF. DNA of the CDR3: TGCGCCAGCAGTCTTGGCGGGACGACAGCTAACTATGGCTACACCTTC.

The chain's CDR3 is CASSQQGRVFSGANVLTF. The CDR3 DNA reads TGTGCCAGCAGCCAGCAGGGCCGGGTGTTTTCTGGGGCCAACGTCCTGACTTTC. The chain employs TRBV5-5 and TRBJ2-6; maybe TRBD1 (5 bases). From germline, CDR1 is SGHKS and CDR2 YYEKEE (reference sequence). The CDR3 is made up of 18 amino acids. The ends were cut back, 4 bases at V and 1 base at J, with 18 bases in the middle.

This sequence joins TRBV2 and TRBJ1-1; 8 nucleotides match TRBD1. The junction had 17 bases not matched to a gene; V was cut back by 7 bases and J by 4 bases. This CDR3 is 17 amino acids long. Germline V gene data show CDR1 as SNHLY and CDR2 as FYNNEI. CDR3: CASTLTARDRRGTEAFF. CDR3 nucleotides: TGTGCCAGCACCCTCACCGCCCGGGACAGGCGGGGCACTGAAGCTTTCTTT.

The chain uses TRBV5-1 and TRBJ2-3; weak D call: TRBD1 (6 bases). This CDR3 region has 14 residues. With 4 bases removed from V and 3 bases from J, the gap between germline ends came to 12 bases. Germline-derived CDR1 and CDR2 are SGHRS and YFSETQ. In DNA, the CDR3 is TGCGCCAGCAGCAATACAAGGGGGACAGATACGCAGTATTTT. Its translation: CASSNTRGTDTQYF.

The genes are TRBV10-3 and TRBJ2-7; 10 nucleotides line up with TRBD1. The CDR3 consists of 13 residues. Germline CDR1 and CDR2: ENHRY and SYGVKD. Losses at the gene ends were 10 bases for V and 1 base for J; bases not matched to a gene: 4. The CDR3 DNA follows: TGTGCCACCAGGACAGGGGGGTCCTACGAGCAGTACGTC. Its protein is CATRTGGSYEQYV.

CDR3 coding DNA: TGTGCCAGCAGCCAAGATCCCCAGGGCGCAGCCGGCAATCAGCCCCAGCATTTT. Translating gives CASSQDPQGAAGNQPQHF. V gene TRBV4-2 combines with J gene TRBJ1-5; a weak D match, TRBD1 (5 bases). From germline, CDR1 is LGHNA and CDR2 YNFKEQ. The V and J ends lost 0 bases and 2 bases respectively, with 17 bases between them. The CDR3 has 18 residues.

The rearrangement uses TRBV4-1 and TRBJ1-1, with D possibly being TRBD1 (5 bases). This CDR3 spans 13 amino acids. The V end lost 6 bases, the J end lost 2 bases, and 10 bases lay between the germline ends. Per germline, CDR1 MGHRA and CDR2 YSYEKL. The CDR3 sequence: CASSRQINTEAFF. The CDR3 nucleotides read TGCGCCAGCAGTCGACAGATAAACACTGAAGCTTTCTTT.

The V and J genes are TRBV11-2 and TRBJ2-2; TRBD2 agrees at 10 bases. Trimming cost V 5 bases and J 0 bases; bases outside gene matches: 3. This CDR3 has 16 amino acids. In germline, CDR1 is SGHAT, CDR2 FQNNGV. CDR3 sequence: CASSDTSGANTGELFF. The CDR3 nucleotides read TGTGCCAGCAGCGATACTAGCGGGGCGAACACCGGGGAGCTGTTTTTT.

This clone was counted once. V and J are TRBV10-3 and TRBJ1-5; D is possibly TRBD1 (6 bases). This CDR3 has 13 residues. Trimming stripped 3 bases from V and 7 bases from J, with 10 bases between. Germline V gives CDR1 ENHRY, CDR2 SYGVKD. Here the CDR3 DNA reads TGTGCCATCAGTGACGGGGGGCGGCAGCCCCAGCATTTT. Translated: CAISDGGRQPQHF.

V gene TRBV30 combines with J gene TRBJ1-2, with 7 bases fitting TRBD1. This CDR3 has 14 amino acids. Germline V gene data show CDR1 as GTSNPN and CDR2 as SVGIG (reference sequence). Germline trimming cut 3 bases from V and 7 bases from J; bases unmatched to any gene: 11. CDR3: CAWSPFQGVGGYTF. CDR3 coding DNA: TGTGCCTGGAGCCCTTTCCAGGGGGTCGGTGGCTACACCTTC.

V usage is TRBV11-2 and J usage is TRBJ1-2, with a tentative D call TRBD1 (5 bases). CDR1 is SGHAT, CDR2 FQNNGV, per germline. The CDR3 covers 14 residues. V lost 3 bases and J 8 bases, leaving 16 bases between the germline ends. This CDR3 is CASSLRLSGDGYTF. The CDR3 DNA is TGTGCCAGCAGCTTGCGACTTTCGGGGGACGGCTACACCTTC.

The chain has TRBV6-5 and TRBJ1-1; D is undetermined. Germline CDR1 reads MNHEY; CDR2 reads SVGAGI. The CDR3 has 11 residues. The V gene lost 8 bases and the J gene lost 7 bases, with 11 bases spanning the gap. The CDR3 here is CASEEGSEAFF. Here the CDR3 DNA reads TGTGCCAGCGAGGAGGGAAGTGAAGCTTTCTTT.

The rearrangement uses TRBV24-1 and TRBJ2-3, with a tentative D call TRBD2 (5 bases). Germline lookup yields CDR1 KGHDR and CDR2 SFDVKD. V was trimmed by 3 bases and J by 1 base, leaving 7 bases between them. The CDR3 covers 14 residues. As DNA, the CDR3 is TGTGCCACCAGTGATGGGAGAGGCACAGATACGCAGTATTTT. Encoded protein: CATSDGRGTDTQYF.

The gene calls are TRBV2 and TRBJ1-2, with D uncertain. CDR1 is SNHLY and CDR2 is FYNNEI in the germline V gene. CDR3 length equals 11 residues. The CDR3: CVSQANYGYTF. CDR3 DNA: TGTGTCTCGCAGGCTAACTATGGCTACACCTTC.

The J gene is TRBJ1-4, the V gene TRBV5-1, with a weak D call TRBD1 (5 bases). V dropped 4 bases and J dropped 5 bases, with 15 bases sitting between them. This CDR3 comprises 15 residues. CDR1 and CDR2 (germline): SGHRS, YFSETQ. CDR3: CASSPADSFNEKLFF. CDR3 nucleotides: TGCGCCAGCAGCCCCGCCGACAGCTTCAATGAAAAACTGTTTTTT.